A selection of T cell receptor beta chains follows, all from one sample in a study of monozygotic twins with inflammatory bowel disease. TCRdb reprocessed the 5' RACE reads; each CDR3 protein has one entry and no DNA is given. The sample table sets out some 200,000 distinct CDR3 sequences. Sequenced input: blood. Every receptor here comes from a human donor with ulcerative colitis or Crohn's disease, or a healthy co-twin of an affected twin (not recorded which). Each CDR3 is given with its conserved first and last residue. Each record gives: V gene, J gene, CDR3 length, CDR3 protein.

TRBV5-1,TRBJ1-4,14,CASSLGIGDEKLFF
TRBV7-9,TRBJ2-1,16,CASSPRTSGGFDEQFF
TRBV5-1,TRBJ1-1,15,CASRSTSGGAFEAFF
TRBV5-1,TRBJ2-1,14,CASSLVGSYNEQFF
TRBV20-1,TRBJ2-4,14,CSATHTAGGNIQYF
TRBV10-3,TRBJ1-1,16,CAISENNSPPNSEAFF
TRBV12-3/TRBV12-4,TRBJ2-3,15,CASSPGDRKADTQYF
TRBV2,TRBJ2-6,16,CASSDYWGAGANVLTF
TRBV20-1,TRBJ1-5,14,CSASGTDSNQPQHF
TRBV11-2,TRBJ2-5,15,CASSFGTGHGETQYF
TRBV5-6,TRBJ1-1,15,CASSSRTRMNTEAFF
TRBV11-2,TRBJ2-7,15,CASSPGTGSSYEQYF
TRBV4-2,TRBJ2-7,15,CASSQVLWGIYEQYF
TRBV4-2,TRBJ1-3,16,CASSQENSGSGNTIYF
TRBV4-2,TRBJ2-5,16,CASSQALTGGQETQYF
TRBV7-2,TRBJ2-1,16,CASSPAGTQRKSEQFF
TRBV6-5,TRBJ2-7,13,CASSYGRVYEQYF
TRBV20-1,TRBJ2-7,13,CSATDRAGNEQYF
TRBV12-3/TRBV12-4,TRBJ1-6,14,CASSRQGARSPLHF
TRBV2,TRBJ1-2,14,CASRDRGLSRGYTF
TRBV6-5,TRBJ1-6,18,CASSYSDSFSSYNSPLHF
TRBV5-5,TRBJ1-2,14,CASSWDRGGYGYTF
TRBV5-6,TRBJ2-7,17,CASSFPRGGAGSSEQYF
TRBV5-1,TRBJ2-2,14,CATSHQGGTGELFF
TRBV12-3/TRBV12-4,TRBJ1-4,14,CASTAQGLNEKLFF
TRBV4-2,TRBJ2-2,15,CASSAKRGTGGELFF
TRBV7-8,TRBJ1-2,15,CASSYWAGGGDGYTF